Below, 6 T cell receptor beta chains from the same sample are listed, as sequenced in a study of blood T cells in healthy people across ages. The second PCR ran about 6 to 12 cycles with a sample-barcoded 5' primer and J-beta primers. Via MiXCR, TCRdb re-called the 5' RACE reads, giving one row per CDR3 protein. The data contain 1 million or so distinct CDR3 sequences, around 25% of them singletons. The same sample was also used in a study of T cells of mothers and their children.

The sample was blood. These receptors originate from a girl aged 2-9 years in good health.

The rearrangement uses TRBV11-2 and TRBJ1-2; 8 positions match TRBD1. V trimming: 5 bases; J trimming: 8 bases; junction bases outside the gene matches: 16. Germline V gene data show CDR1 as SGHAT and CDR2 as FQNNGV. CDR3 length: 16 residues. The CDR3 loop is CASSPLQGQATGGYTF. Here the CDR3 DNA reads TGTGCCAGCAGCCCTCTCCAGGGACAGGCGACAGGAGGCTACACCTTC.

The table lists this clonotype with a few counts. The V call is TRBV4-3, the J call TRBJ2-7, with TRBD2 matching 7 bases. The DNA end is a closer match to TRBJ2-5, so the J assignment may be wrong. Looked up from germline, CDR1 is LGHNA and CDR2 is YSLEER. The CDR3 length is 17 residues. This CDR3 reads CASSQDISRGDQETQYF. The CDR3, as DNA: TGCGCCAGCAGCCAAGATATAAGTCGGGGGGACCAAGAGACCCAGTACTTC.

V is TRBV7-3 and J is TRBJ2-5; D is ambiguous. The CDR3 has 14 residues. Germline V gene data show CDR1 as SGHTA and CDR2 as FQGTGA. The ends were cut back, 1 base at V and 4 bases at J, with 10 bases in the middle. The CDR3 DNA follows: TGTGCCAGCAGCTTAAATCTTCCCTCAGAGACCCAGTACTTC. This encodes CASSLNLPSETQYF.

The sample holds a few counts of this clonotype. CDR3 bases: TGCAGCGTTGAAGATCAGACAGAGCAGTACTTC. It is translated as CSVEDQTEQYF. The chain has TRBV29-1 and TRBJ2-7; no reliable D call. The CDR3 is 11 residues long. V was shortened by 0 bases and J by 7 bases, with 7 bases between the two germline ends. The germline V gene encodes CDR1 SQVTM and CDR2 ANQGSEA.

In its sample, this clonotype was seen a few times. This sequence joins TRBV7-9 and TRBJ1-3, with TRBD1 matching 9 bases. V trimming: 5 bases; J trimming: 0 bases; junction bases outside the gene matches: 11. This CDR3 has 18 residues. Germline CDR1 is SEHNR and CDR2 is FQNEAQ (reference sequence). CDR3 nucleotides: TGTGCCAGCAGCCCCCCGCCGGGACAGGGCTACTCTGGAAACACCATATATTTT. Translated, it gives CASSPPPGQGYSGNTIYF.

The gene calls are TRBV20-1 and TRBJ2-7; the D is unclear. V was shortened by 2 bases and J by 2 bases, with 10 bases between the two germline ends. Germline V lookup: CDR1 DFQATT, CDR2 SNEGSKA (reference sequence). The CDR3 spans 13 residues. As DNA, the CDR3 is TGCAGTGCTAGATCGGCCACTCCCTACGAGCAGTACTTC. Its translation: CSARSATPYEQYF.